This T cell receptor beta chain stems from a study of blood T cell repertoires in COVID-19. TCRdb's table, derived via immunoSEQ multiplex PCR, lists solely in-frame clones and lacks some. Found here are fewer than 200,000 clones, approximately 82% of them singletons; the top ten hold roughly 17%. The CDR3 has 12 residues. Trimming took 8 bases from V and 6 from J, leaving 11 bases between them. Germline assignment: CDR1 LGHDT and CDR2 YNNKEL (reference sequence). Assignment of participants to cohorts was predicated upon participant-reported clinical history. This clone was seen only a few times. This sequence was found in a woman in her forties or fifties who had recovered from COVID-19. The sequenced sample consisted of PBMCs or T cells enriched from blood (not recorded which). This chain joins TRBV3-1 (or the pseudogene TRBV3-2) and TRBJ2-1; D gene uncertain. The CDR3 loop is CASGRRLNEQFF. The CDR3 region has the DNA TGTGCCAGCGGAAGGAGACTCAATGAGCAGTTCTTC.